This T cell receptor (beta chain) was observed in a study of T-cell memory formation after mild COVID-19. Study at large: TCR clusters were mostly donor specific. Study-wide findings and caveats: Pre-infection memory carried some responding clones, suggesting that cross-reactive memory joined. Later expanders leaned CD4+, whereas day 15 to 85 contracting clones were balanced CD4/CD8. The authors did not confirm SARS-CoV-2 specificity of second-wave clones peaking day 37.

Note on this clonotype: What it binds is not known.

TCRdb redid the calling of the 5' RACE reads with MiXCR, one entry per CDR3 protein. The sample holds 200,000 to 250,000 distinct CDR3 sequences, around 8.8% seen once. CDR1 and CDR2 from the germline V gene are LGHNA and YNFKEQ. The CDR3 runs 20 residues. V shed 3 bases, J shed 4 bases, and the junction held 16 bases outside the gene matches. The chain employs TRBV4-2 and TRBJ2-2, with 11 bases fitting TRBD2. This clonotype originated in a man aged 18 to 29 who had mild COVID-19 (a few samples of this study predate the infection). Cell type and time point are not known. Sequencing was performed on PBMCs or a T cell subset sorted from them (not recorded which). CDR3 in amino acids: CASSQRTSGSFFLVTGELFF. The CDR3 region has the DNA TGTGCCAGCAGCCAGCGGACTAGCGGGTCTTTTTTCTTGGTCACCGGGGAGCTGTTTTTT.